The 26 T cell receptor beta chains presented below share a single source sample, sequenced in a study of regulatory T cells in long-lasting Graves disease. Combining iRepertoire HTBI primers with Arm-PCR of CDR3 regions, the authors built TCR beta libraries. TCRdb analysed the multiplex PCR reads with MiXCR anew, one entry per CDR3 protein. The sample lists 600,000 to 650,000 distinct CDR3 sequences; under 20% were seen once. Time point meaning: newly diagnosed GD, antithyroid drugs for less than 3 months. Extracted RNA from PBMCs served as the source of the TCR library. Separately, the same data were catalogued under a study of T cells in Graves' hyperthyroidism and ophthalmopathy.

Source: peripheral blood mononuclear cells (PBMCs), taken at new diagnosis, from a patient treated with antithyroid drugs. Receptor source: a woman aged 25 to 39 with Graves disease.

This clonotype was seen more than once but under ten times. This chain connects TRBV28 to TRBJ2-1; D gene ambiguous. V was cut by 7 bases and J by 6 bases, with 16 bases left in between. Germline V gene sequence: CDR1 MDHEN, CDR2 SYDVKM. The CDR3 runs to 14 residues. CDR3 sequence reads: CASTVSGASNEQFF. The CDR3 DNA follows: TGTGCCAGCACGGTGTCAGGAGCGAGCAATGAGCAGTTCTTC.

This clonotype was found many times. The chain carries TRBV2 and TRBJ1-5; D is possibly TRBD1 (5 bases). The CDR3 is made up of 12 amino acids. Germline V lookup: CDR1 SNHLY, CDR2 FYNNEI. Between the trimmed V and J ends, which lost 6 bases and 6 bases, there was a span of 9 bases. CDR3 in DNA: TGTGCCAGCAGCCCGGGGGGTCAGCCCCAGCATTTT. Translating gives CASSPGGQPQHF.

This clonotype was detected a few times. The CDR3 sequence: CASSFTGVANEQFF. DNA of the CDR3: TGTGCCAGCAGTTTTACGGGAGTCGCCAATGAGCAGTTCTTC. The chain couples TRBV12-3 or TRBV12-4 to TRBJ2-1; D is perhaps TRBD2 (6 bases). This CDR3 region has 14 residues. V lost 3 bases, J lost 6 bases, and 12 bases lay in between.

This clonotype was counted a few times. The rearrangement uses TRBV15 and TRBJ2-3, with a weak D call TRBD1 (7 bases). The V end lost 6 bases, the J end lost 11 bases, and 18 bases lay between the germline ends. The CDR3 length is 13 residues. Germline V gene lookup returns CDR1 LNHNV and CDR2 YYDKDF (reference sequence). CDR3 DNA: TGTGCCACCAGGCTAGGGGGCGGGATGGGGCAGTATTTT. It is translated as CATRLGGGMGQYF.

The sample holds many counts of this clonotype. The chain uses TRBV28 and TRBJ2-1; 14 bases are a match to TRBD2. Germline trimming cut 7 bases from V and 3 bases from J; bases unmatched to any gene: 11. Per germline, CDR1 MDHEN and CDR2 SYDVKM. The CDR3 is 18 amino acids. The chain's CDR3 is CASIKGTSGSRVYNEQFF. CDR3 bases: TGTGCCAGCATCAAAGGGACTAGCGGGAGTAGGGTCTACAATGAGCAGTTCTTC.

This clonotype came up many times. The chain couples TRBV15 to TRBJ1-1; D may be TRBD1 (6 bases). Per the germline V gene, CDR1 is LNHNV and CDR2 is YYDKDF (reference sequence). The CDR3 runs 15 residues. Trimming took 4 bases from V and 1 from J, leaving 13 bases between them. The DNA for the CDR3 is TGTGCCACCAGCAATCTGGGGGCTCAGAACACTGAAGCTTTCTTT. Translated, it gives CATSNLGAQNTEAFF. Complete variable domain (other parts from reference TRBV15 and TRBJ1-1): DAMVIQNPRYQVTQFGKPVTLSCSQTLNHNVMYWYQQKSSQAPKLLFHYYDKDFNNEADTPDNFQSRRPNTSFCFLDIRSPGLGDTAMYLCATSNLGAQNTEAFFGQGTRLTVV.

This clonotype was picked up a small number of times. The V gene is TRBV12-3 or TRBV12-4, the J gene TRBJ1-6; a possible D gene is TRBD1 (6 bases). CDR3 size: 17 residues. Deletions cut 6 bases from V and 9 bases from J, with 24 bases between. The DNA for the CDR3 is TGTGCCAGCAGGGACGACACTGGGGGGCCTATCGGTTCACCCCTCCACTTT. Amino acids: CASRDDTGGPIGSPLHF.

The chain couples TRBV9 to TRBJ2-7; possible D gene TRBD1, 6 bases. Germline V gene sequence: CDR1 SGDLS, CDR2 YYNGEE. The CDR3 covers 14 residues. Between the trimmed V and J ends, which lost 3 bases and 5 bases, there was a span of 15 bases. The CDR3 region has the DNA TGTGCCAGCAGCGCGTTACCACAGGGAGACGAGCAGTACTTC. Residues: CASSALPQGDEQYF.

V gene TRBV3-1 combines with J gene TRBJ2-7; a weak D match, TRBD2 (5 bases). V was clipped by 1 base and J by 2 bases, with 9 bases between them. Per germline, CDR1 LGHDT and CDR2 YNNKEL (reference sequence). This CDR3 contains 14 residues. This CDR3 reads CASSQGVGTYEQYF. In nucleotides, the CDR3 is TGTGCCAGCAGCCAAGGGGTCGGGACCTACGAGCAGTACTTC.

The rearrangement uses TRBV29-1 and TRBJ2-1; D call uncertain. Germline lookup yields CDR1 SQVTM and CDR2 ANQGSEA. The CDR3 is 16 residues long. V lost 1 base to trimming and J lost 2 bases, with 15 bases between them. For the CDR3, the DNA is TGCAGCGTTGAAGGTTCATACCGGGTGACCTACAATGAGCAGTTCTTC. Translating gives CSVEGSYRVTYNEQFF.

This clonotype was seen many times. The gene calls are TRBV11-3 and TRBJ2-2, with D possibly TRBD2 on 6 matching bases. Between the trimmed V and J ends, which lost 1 base and 1 base, there was a span of 7 bases. The length of the CDR3 is 15 residues. CDR1 SGHNT and CDR2 YENEEA come from the germline V gene. CDR3 bases: TGTGCCAGCAGCTTAGGCGGGAAGAACACCGGGGAGCTGTTTTTT. This sequence encodes CASSLGGKNTGELFF.

Only a few counts were recorded for this clonotype. V gene TRBV29-1 combines with J gene TRBJ1-3, with D uncertain. Trimming left V 3 bases short and J 9 bases short, with 12 bases between. The CDR3 covers 12 residues. The germline CDR1 and CDR2 sequences are SQVTM and ANQGSEA. Written as DNA, the CDR3 is TGCAGCGTTGAGGTCAATCCTAGCACCATATATTTT. Translation gives CSVEVNPSTIYF.

The V gene is TRBV20-1, the J gene TRBJ1-1, with 9 bases aligning to TRBD1. CDR3 length: 16 residues. CDR1 and CDR2 from the germline V gene are DFQATT and SNEGSKA (reference sequence). V shed 0 bases, J shed 4 bases, and the junction held 9 bases outside the gene matches. The CDR3 loop reads CSARDQGQGSRTEAFF. The CDR3 DNA reads as TGCAGTGCTAGAGATCAGGGACAGGGATCCCGCACTGAAGCTTTCTTT.

In its sample, this clonotype was seen many times. This rearrangement joins TRBV3-1 to TRBJ2-3; 9 bases align to TRBD2. The CDR3 totals 15 residues. Germline V gene sequence: CDR1 LGHDT, CDR2 YNNKEL (reference sequence). V dropped 7 bases and J dropped 2; count of bases not matched to a gene: 7. In DNA, the CDR3 is TGTGCCAGCACCAAAGCGGGAGGCTTCACAGATACGCAGTATTTT. Translation gives CASTKAGGFTDTQYF.

The chain uses TRBV2 and TRBJ1-2; D is undetermined. CDR1 SNHLY and CDR2 FYNNEI come from the germline V gene. This CDR3 comprises 12 residues. V was trimmed by 2 bases and J by 7 bases, leaving 8 bases between them. CDR3 region: CASSEIWGGYTF. The CDR3 DNA reads TGTGCCAGCAGTGAAATCTGGGGTGGCTACACCTTC.

This clonotype has at least ten counts. The rearrangement links TRBV20-1 to TRBJ1-5; D may be TRBD1 (6 bases). The V gene's germline CDR1 is DFQATT and CDR2 SNEGSKA (reference sequence). The CDR3 consists of 15 residues. V was trimmed by 6 bases and J by 2 bases, leaving 17 bases between them. CDR3 DNA: TGCAGTGCCAGTGGGGCACAGGGCGGCAATCAGCCCCAGCATTTT. Residues: CSASGAQGGNQPQHF.

This clonotype was found a few times. CDR3: CASSMEGSNYYEQFF. CDR3 DNA: TGTGCCAGTAGTATGGAGGGGTCTAATTACTATGAGCAGTTCTTC. V and J are TRBV19 and TRBJ2-1; tentative D call: TRBD2 (6 bases). The CDR3 spans 15 residues. Germline V gene lookup returns CDR1 LNHDA and CDR2 SQIVND (reference sequence). V was cut by 3 bases and J by 8 bases, with 17 bases left in between.

The chain employs TRBV20-1 and TRBJ2-1; 8 bases align to TRBD2. With V trimmed by 3 bases and J by 6 bases, 7 bases remained unmatched. The CDR3 contains 14 residues. CDR1 and CDR2 (germline): DFQATT, SNEGSKA (reference sequence). CDR3 nucleotides: TGCAGTGCTAGGAGCGGGAGAAAGAGCAATGAGCAGTTCTTC. Its protein is CSARSGRKSNEQFF.

The table lists this clonotype with many counts. CDR3 region: CASSITVGGDSPLHF. The CDR3 DNA reads as TGTGCCAGCAGCATTACAGTCGGGGGGGATTCACCCCTCCACTTT. The rearrangement uses TRBV7-2 and TRBJ1-6; D is perhaps TRBD1 (5 bases). Germline V gene sequence: CDR1 SGHTA, CDR2 FQGNSA. This CDR3 region has 15 residues. The V and J ends lost 5 bases and 8 bases respectively, with 16 bases between them.

This clonotype showed up just a few times. The rearrangement links TRBV3-1 to TRBJ2-1; possibly TRBD1 or TRBD2 for D (6 bases each). The germline CDR1 and CDR2 sequences are LGHDT and YNNKEL (reference sequence). The CDR3 spans 21 residues. The V gene lost 4 bases and the J gene lost 6 bases, with 34 bases spanning the gap. The CDR3 nucleotides read TGTGCCAGCAGCCCGAACGTCGGTAGCGGCCAGGGCCCCGAGGGGGGCAATGAGCAGTTCTTC. This encodes CASSPNVGSGQGPEGGNEQFF.

This clonotype was detected a few times. CDR3 in amino acids: CASSFAPMNTGELFF. In DNA form, the CDR3 reads TGTGCCAGCAGCTTCGCCCCGATGAACACCGGGGAGCTGTTTTTT. The rearrangement joins TRBV7-8 to TRBJ2-2; D is unresolved. The CDR3 covers 15 residues. CDR1 is SGHVS and CDR2 is FQNEAQ in the germline V gene. The V gene lost 3 bases and the J gene lost 1 base, with 9 bases spanning the gap.

This clonotype was observed many times. The genes are TRBV28 and TRBJ2-3, with D perhaps matching TRBD1 (5 bases). The CDR3 is made up of 12 amino acids. Germline lookup yields CDR1 MDHEN and CDR2 SYDVKM. The ends were cut back, 1 base at V and 10 bases at J, with 9 bases in the middle. This chain's CDR3 is CASSLFQGSQYF. CDR3 nucleotides: TGTGCCAGCAGTTTATTTCAGGGTTCGCAGTATTTT.

A note on this clonotype: No conserved phenylalanine or tryptophan is present at the end of the CDR3, so a read error is the likely explanation. This chain links TRBV6-1 with TRBJ1-1; TRBD1 might be the D (5 bases). Between the trimmed V and J ends, which lost 6 bases and 4 bases, there was a span of 9 bases. CDR1 and CDR2 from the germline V gene are MNHNS and SASEGT. This CDR3 is 12 amino acids long. The chain's CDR3 is CASRTGGTEAFS. DNA for the CDR3: TGTGCCAGCAGAACGGGGGGCACTGAAGCTTTCTCT.

This clonotype was recorded at least ten times. This chain joins TRBV7-3 and TRBJ2-1; 12 bases are shared with TRBD2. The CDR3 totals 15 residues. J lost 8 bases, V lost 5 bases, and 7 bases had no gene match. From germline, CDR1 is SGHTA and CDR2 FQGTGA. CDR3 in DNA: TGTGCCAGCAGCCAGACTAGCGGGAGTGGGGATGAGCAGTTCTTC. It translates to CASSQTSGSGDEQFF.

This clonotype was seen only a few times. The chain has TRBV7-9 and TRBJ2-5; D unclear. V was shortened by 3 bases and J by 7 bases, with 9 bases between the two germline ends. CDR3 length: 12 amino acids. Germline values: CDR1 SEHNR, CDR2 FQNEAQ (reference sequence). CDR3 nucleotides: TGTGCCAGCAGCTTCGATCGAGGGACCCAGTACTTC. Amino acids: CASSFDRGTQYF. Full variable domain (missing parts from reference TRBV7-9 and TRBJ2-5): DTGVSQNPRHKITKRGQNVTFRCDPISEHNRLYWYRQTLGQGPEFLTYFQNEAQLEKSRLLSDRFSAERPKGSFSTLEIQRTEQGDSAMYLCASSFDRGTQYFGPGTRLLVL.

This clonotype was detected ten times or more. The chain joins TRBV28 to TRBJ2-7; 8 positions match TRBD2. Per the germline V gene, CDR1 is MDHEN and CDR2 is SYDVKM. The CDR3 has 14 residues. With 4 bases clipped from V and 2 bases from J, the junction kept 4 bases outside the gene matches. The CDR3 loop reads CASSSKRGPYEQYF. The CDR3, as DNA: TGTGCCAGCAGTTCAAAGCGGGGGCCCTACGAGCAGTACTTC.